These 27 T cell receptor beta chains were sequenced from one sample in a study of shared T cell receptors in the human thymus. This table comes from immunoSEQ multiplex PCR, and its TCRdb copy is limited to in-frame clones, with some not included. This sample has almost 550,000 clones, with more than 75% found just once. These data also formed part of another study, on human thymus T cells.

Specimen: thymocytes. Receptors were obtained from a boy under three years old with a congenital heart defect.

The CDR3 DNA reads as TGTGCCAGCAGCGCCCAGCCGTCGGCGGGAGAGAGGAATGAGCAGTTCTTC. This gives the protein CASSAQPSAGERNEQFF. The rearrangement joins TRBV5-6 to TRBJ2-1, with 7 positions matching TRBD2. V lost 4 bases and J lost 7; bases outside the gene matches: 17. The length of the CDR3 is 17 residues. Germline CDR1 SGHDT, CDR2 YYEEEE.

The chain employs TRBV5-6 and TRBJ2-5; D remains ambiguous. Trimming removed 2 bases at V and 2 bases at J, with 13 bases between. The CDR3 length is 15 residues. CDR1 is SGHDT and CDR2 is YYEEEE in the germline V gene. The CDR3 region has the DNA TGTGCCAGCAGCTTAGGCGGCGGTTTTCAAGAGACCCAGTACTTC. Translation gives CASSLGGGFQETQYF.

This clone was seen more than once but under ten times. The chain recombines TRBV29-1 with TRBJ2-1; D possibly corresponds to TRBD2 (6 bases). Germline V CDR1 and CDR2: SQVTM, ANQGSEA. Trimming removed 6 bases from V and 0 bases from J, with 12 bases in between. The CDR3 loop spans 14 amino acids. The CDR3 sequence is CSVSGPSSYNEQFF. The CDR3 nucleotides are TGCAGCGTAAGCGGGCCCAGCTCCTACAATGAGCAGTTCTTC.

This clone was seen a few times. The sample carries other DNA sequences with the same CDR3. The chain has TRBV5-6 and TRBJ2-1; a possible D gene is TRBD2 (7 bases). Germline values: CDR1 SGHDT, CDR2 YYEEEE. V shed 1 base and J shed 5 bases, with 16 bases lying between them. The length of the CDR3 is 16 residues. DNA of the CDR3: TGTGCCAGCAGCTTGATGGGAGGGGGACGGGACAATGAGCAGTTCTTC. Encoded protein: CASSLMGGGRDNEQFF. Full variable domain (remainder filled in from reference TRBV5-6 and TRBJ2-1): DAGVTQSPTHLIKTRGQQVTLRCSPKSGHDTVSWYQQALGQGPQFIFQYYEEEERQRGNFPDRFSGHQFPNYSSELNVNALLLGDSALYLCASSLMGGGRDNEQFFGPGTRLTVL.

This clone was counted a single time. Its ends do not fully match the called genes, so a read error is possible. V gene TRBV25-1 combines with J gene TRBJ2-5; 10 positions agree with TRBD2. Germline assignment: CDR1 MGHDK and CDR2 SYGVNS. This CDR3 comprises 12 residues. As DNA, the CDR3 is TGCGGTAGCGGGGGGATTTGGGAGACCCAGTACTTC. Translating it yields CGSGGIWETQYF.

The chain joins TRBV10-3 to TRBJ2-7; maybe TRBD1 (6 bases). V was pared by 6 bases and J by 4 bases, with 13 bases between. The CDR3 runs to 13 residues. Germline values: CDR1 ENHRY, CDR2 SYGVKD. CDR3 loop: CAIRQGRGYEQYF. CDR3 in DNA: TGTGCCATCAGGCAGGGTAGGGGGTACGAGCAGTACTTC.

The chain links TRBV4-3 to TRBJ2-5; D might be TRBD2 (5 bases). Deletions cut 0 bases from V and 5 bases from J, with 13 bases between. The CDR3 is made up of 15 amino acids. CDR1 and CDR2 from the germline V gene are LGHNA and YSLEER. The CDR3 sequence is CASSQDQEAEETQYF. In DNA, the CDR3 is TGCGCCAGCAGCCAAGATCAGGAGGCGGAGGAGACCCAGTACTTC.

This clone was observed once. V gene TRBV21-1 combines with J gene TRBJ2-1; whether TRBD2, the table's D call, matches the DNA was not checked. TRBV21-1 corresponds to a pseudogene. CDR3 length: 14 residues. The CDR3 DNA is TGTGCCAGCAGCAGAGGGCTAGGACACAATGAGCAGTTCTTC. Its translation is CASSRGLGHNEQFF.

The rearrangement uses TRBV6-1 and TRBJ2-2; 7 nucleotides match TRBD1. This CDR3 is 15 amino acids long. Trimming at V came to 5 bases and at J to 3 bases, leaving 6 bases not matched to a gene. Germline CDR1 and CDR2: MNHNS and SASEGT. This CDR3 reads CASSSGTVDTGELFF. The CDR3 DNA follows: TGTGCCAGCAGTTCCGGGACAGTCGACACCGGGGAGCTGTTTTTT.

The chain is built from TRBV4-3 and TRBJ2-3, with TRBD2 matching over 10 bases. Losses at the gene ends were 2 bases for V and 8 bases for J; bases not matched to a gene: 16. Germline values: CDR1 LGHNA, CDR2 YSLEER. The CDR3 extends over 18 amino acids. The CDR3 sequence: CASSQSFRRLAGVTTQYF. DNA of the CDR3: TGCGCCAGCAGCCAATCCTTTCGCCGGCTAGCGGGAGTGACTACGCAGTATTTT.

In nucleotides, the CDR3 is TGCGCCAGCAGCCGTCGACAGGGGCCATCCTACAATGAGCAGTTCTTC. This sequence encodes CASSRRQGPSYNEQFF. The chain joins TRBV4-1 to TRBJ2-1, with 8 bases aligning to TRBD1. This CDR3 comprises 16 residues. Germline CDR1 reads MGHRA; CDR2 reads YSYEKL. Trimming at V came to 4 bases and at J to 1 base, leaving 6 bases not matched to a gene.

This clone was seen just once. The chain uses TRBV28 and TRBJ2-3, with D maybe TRBD1 (6 bases). CDR3 length: 17 residues. Trimming took 5 bases from V and 0 from J, leaving 18 bases between them. Germline-derived CDR1 and CDR2 are MDHEN and SYDVKM. CDR3 protein: CASSRCFTGNSTDTQYF. CDR3 bases: TGTGCCAGCAGTCGCTGCTTTACAGGGAATAGCACAGATACGCAGTATTTT.

The chain carries TRBV5-8 and TRBJ2-7; 9 bases fit TRBD2. Germline loops: CDR1 SGHTS, CDR2 YDEGEE. This CDR3 is built from 18 residues. The J segment lost 2 bases and the V segment lost 1 base, leaving 13 bases of the junction unmatched. In DNA, the CDR3 is TGTGCCAGCAGCTTGTTGCCTAGCGGGGTGCGGCCCCCCTACGAGCAGTACTTC. Its translation: CASSLLPSGVRPPYEQYF. Full variable domain (missing parts from reference TRBV5-8 and TRBJ2-7): EAGVTQSPTHLIKTRGQQATLRCSPISGHTSVYWYQQALGLGLQFLLWYDEGEERNRGNFPPRFSGRQFPNYSSELNVNALELEDSALYLCASSLLPSGVRPPYEQYFGPGTRLTVT.

V usage is TRBV29-1 and J usage is TRBJ2-7; D might be TRBD1 (5 bases). This CDR3 spans 14 amino acids. From germline, CDR1 is SQVTM and CDR2 ANQGSEA. Deletions cut 2 bases from V and 3 bases from J, with 14 bases between. CDR3 amino acids: CSVEWQGKGYEQYF. In DNA, the CDR3 is TGCAGCGTTGAATGGCAGGGAAAAGGCTACGAGCAGTACTTC.

The chain employs TRBV25-1 and TRBJ2-7, with TRBD1 as a possible D gene (6 bases). Germline CDR1 and CDR2: MGHDK and SYGVNS. This CDR3 is built from 14 residues. Trimming took 2 bases from V and 2 from J, leaving 10 bases between them. The CDR3 DNA sequence: TGTGCCAGCAGTGAAATAGGGGGTCCCTACGAGCAGTACTTC. Amino acids: CASSEIGGPYEQYF.

V is TRBV2 and J is TRBJ2-3; D possibly corresponds to TRBD2 (6 bases). Deletions cut 0 bases from V and 0 bases from J, with 13 bases between. There are 17 residues in the CDR3. CDR1 and CDR2 (germline): SNHLY, FYNNEI. The CDR3 protein is CASSEALSGISTDTQYF. CDR3 coding DNA: TGTGCCAGCAGTGAAGCGCTTAGCGGAATTAGCACAGATACGCAGTATTTT.

This rearrangement joins TRBV5-1 to TRBJ2-1; the match to TRBD2 covers 11 bases. Germline V gives CDR1 SGHRS, CDR2 YFSETQ. V was pared by 1 base and J by 5 bases, with 20 bases of the junction left unmatched. The CDR3 extends over 21 amino acids. The CDR3 DNA reads as TGCGCCAGCAGCTTGAATGGCGGGACGGCACTAGCGGGAGCCGCAAACAATGAGCAGTTCTTC. Translating it yields CASSLNGGTALAGAANNEQFF.

The chain is built from TRBV2 and TRBJ2-7, with 8 bases matching TRBD2. V lost 5 bases to trimming and J lost 0 bases; unmatched junction nucleotides: 6. The CDR3 contains 15 residues. Germline V gives CDR1 SNHLY, CDR2 FYNNEI. This CDR3 reads CASSTGREDSYEQYF. The DNA for the CDR3 is TGTGCCAGCAGTACCGGGAGGGAAGACTCCTACGAGCAGTACTTC.

The rearrangement uses TRBV2 and TRBJ2-2; weak D call: TRBD2 (6 bases). V lost 4 bases and J 4 bases, leaving 19 bases between the germline ends. CDR1 SNHLY and CDR2 FYNNEI come from the germline V gene. This CDR3 contains 17 residues. The CDR3 coding sequence is TGTGCCAGCAGTGTATATAACGGGAGAGAGGGCACCGGGGAGCTGTTTTTT. Residues: CASSVYNGREGTGELFF.

The chain combines TRBV11-3 with TRBJ2-7; D possibly corresponds to TRBD2 (5 bases). Germline-derived CDR1 and CDR2 are SGHNT and YENEEA. The CDR3 runs 13 residues. V was pared by 0 bases and J by 5 bases, with 8 bases between. The CDR3 sequence: CASSLDLRDEQYF. CDR3 in DNA: TGTGCCAGCAGCTTAGATCTGCGGGACGAGCAGTACTTC.

The rearrangement uses TRBV6-6 and TRBJ2-1; the D gene is possibly TRBD1 (6 bases). Germline V gene data show CDR1 as MNHNY and CDR2 as SVGAGI (reference sequence). Trimming removed 3 bases from V and 4 bases from J, with 13 bases in between. The CDR3 extends over 15 amino acids. CDR3 bases: TGTGCCAGCAGTTATATACAGGACAGATACAATGAGCAGTTCTTC. Translation: CASSYIQDRYNEQFF.

The sample holds one count of this clone. The rearrangement joins TRBV11-3 to TRBJ2-3, with 10 bases that match TRBD2. This CDR3 has 15 amino acids. J lost 6 bases, V lost 1 base, and 4 bases had no gene match. From germline, CDR1 is SGHNT and CDR2 YENEEA. The CDR3 is CASSLGSGRVDTQYF. In DNA, the CDR3 is TGTGCCAGCAGCTTAGGGAGCGGGAGGGTGGATACGCAGTATTTT.

J is TRBJ1-3 and V is TRBV5-4; D is perhaps TRBD1 (6 bases). Germline assignment: CDR1 SGHNT and CDR2 YYREEE (reference sequence). V gave up 4 bases and J gave up 0 bases, with 23 bases separating them. The CDR3 contains 19 residues. This CDR3 reads CASSPAVRDTNSSGNTIYF. As DNA, the CDR3 is TGTGCCAGCAGCCCGGCCGTCCGGGACACAAACAGCTCTGGAAACACCATATATTTT.

The chain couples TRBV19 to TRBJ2-3, with TRBD2 identical over 8 bases. V lost 1 base, J lost 4 bases, and 13 bases stayed unmatched. This CDR3 spans 18 amino acids. Germline V CDR1 and CDR2: LNHDA, SQIVND (reference sequence). For the CDR3, the DNA is TGTGCCAGTAGTATAGTTCGAGCGGGAGAGATTTCAGCAGATACGCAGTATTTT. Residues: CASSIVRAGEISADTQYF.

This clone was found once. The rearrangement links TRBV6-1 to TRBJ1-4, with 8 bases aligning to TRBD1. The V and J ends lost 5 bases and 5 bases, in that order; junction bases with no gene match: 7. Germline assignment: CDR1 MNHNS and CDR2 SASEGT. This CDR3 contains 15 residues. The CDR3 here is CASSKLTGVNEKLFF. CDR3 in DNA: TGTGCCAGCAGTAAACTGACAGGGGTAAATGAAAAACTGTTTTTT.

The chain couples TRBV2 to TRBJ2-2, with D perhaps TRBD1 (5 bases). Germline values: CDR1 SNHLY, CDR2 FYNNEI. CDR3 length: 17 amino acids. V was shortened by 3 bases and J by 3 bases, with 17 bases between the two germline ends. The DNA of the CDR3 is TGTGCCAGCAGTGAGAGAGGTTCAGGGCCCCACACCGGGGAGCTGTTTTTT. Residues: CASSERGSGPHTGELFF.

The gene calls are TRBV2 and TRBJ1-5, with D perhaps matching TRBD1 (5 bases). The V end lost 0 bases, the J end lost 8 bases, and 17 bases lay between the germline ends. The CDR3 is made up of 16 amino acids. The germline V gene encodes CDR1 SNHLY and CDR2 FYNNEI. CDR3 nucleotides: TGTGCCAGCAGTGAAGCCGGGCCGGGACTGAGGGAGCCCCAGCATTTT. Its protein product is CASSEAGPGLREPQHF.